The 32 T cell receptor beta chains below all came from one sample that was sequenced in a study of blood T cell repertoires in COVID-19. TCRdb's table, derived via immunoSEQ multiplex PCR, lists solely in-frame clones and lacks some. Of 200,000 to 250,000 clones in the sample, approximately 78% were seen once. The specimen was peripheral blood. These receptors originate from a woman of 80 years or more with COVID-19, enrolled during active disease.

V usage is TRBV7-9 and J usage is TRBJ1-6; D unresolved. The CDR3 spans 17 residues. CDR1 is SEHNR, CDR2 FQNEAQ, per germline (reference sequence). The V and J ends lost 5 bases and 7 bases respectively, with 21 bases between them. The CDR3 sequence: CASSTPDGAMLNSPLHF. Written as DNA, the CDR3 is TGTGCCAGCAGCACCCCCGACGGAGCAATGCTCAATTCACCCCTCCACTTT. The full variable domain, its missing parts supplied by reference TRBV7-9 and TRBJ1-6, is DTGVSQNPRHKITKRGQNVTFRCDPISEHNRLYWYRQTLGQGPEFLTYFQNEAQLEKSRLLSDRFSAERPKGSFSTLEIQRTEQGDSAMYLCASSTPDGAMLNSPLHFGNGTRLTVT.

The chain couples TRBV1 to TRBJ2-5; the table's TRBD2 call for D was not verified on the DNA. TRBV1 is a known pseudogene. CDR3 length: 18 amino acids. The CDR3 bases are TGCACCAGCAGCCATAACGAAGGACTAGCGGGCGTCCAAGAGACCCAGTACTTC. This gives the protein CTSSHNEGLAGVQETQYF.

The chain joins TRBV6-2 or TRBV6-3 to TRBJ2-5; 9 bases line up with TRBD2. This CDR3 is 15 amino acids long. Per the germline V gene, CDR1 is MNHEY and CDR2 is SVGEGT. V trimming: 1 base; J trimming: 4 bases; junction bases outside the gene matches: 4. CDR3: CASSYWRGGGETQYF. The DNA of the CDR3 is TGTGCCAGCAGTTACTGGCGGGGGGGCGGAGAGACCCAGTACTTC.

The chain links TRBV29-1 to TRBJ2-7; TRBD1 agrees at 7 bases. Per germline, CDR1 SQVTM and CDR2 ANQGSEA. The CDR3 is 14 amino acids. J lost 0 bases, V lost 6 bases, and 8 bases had no gene match. CDR3 amino acids: CSVKQGWASYEQYF. CDR3 in DNA: TGCAGCGTCAAACAGGGGTGGGCCTCCTACGAGCAGTACTTC.

J is TRBJ2-7 and V is TRBV2; 8 positions match TRBD2. CDR3 size: 14 residues. J was trimmed by 10 bases and V by 8 bases; bases with no gene match: 16. Germline V gene lookup returns CDR1 SNHLY and CDR2 FYNNEI. This chain's CDR3 is CASRELAGQQRQYF. The CDR3 DNA reads as TGTGCCAGCCGGGAGCTAGCGGGTCAGCAGCGTCAGTACTTC.

The chain links TRBV5-1 to TRBJ2-5; the D gene is possibly TRBD2 (6 bases). Trimming left V 0 bases short and J 0 bases short, with 15 bases between. From germline, CDR1 is SGHRS and CDR2 YFSETQ. This CDR3 is built from 17 residues. CDR3 DNA: TGCGCCAGCAGCTTGGGGTGGTCCCGCGGGGACCAAGAGACCCAGTACTTC. It yields the protein CASSLGWSRGDQETQYF.

This clone has just one count. The chain recombines TRBV30 with TRBJ1-6; 8 bases agree with TRBD1. Germline assignment: CDR1 GTSNPN and CDR2 SVGIG (reference sequence). The CDR3 extends over 14 amino acids. V dropped 1 base and J dropped 10; count of bases not matched to a gene: 6. DNA of the CDR3: TGTGCCTGGAGTGCAAACAGGGGGAGATCACCCCTCCACTTT. Translated, it gives CAWSANRGRSPLHF.

The rearrangement joins TRBV9 to TRBJ1-5, with 8 nucleotides matching TRBD1. Germline V gene lookup returns CDR1 SGDLS and CDR2 YYNGEE. V lost 4 bases, J lost 4 bases, and 7 bases stayed unmatched. The CDR3 runs to 15 residues. This CDR3 reads CASSTQGAVNQPQHF. CDR3 DNA sequence: TGTGCCAGCAGCACGCAGGGGGCGGTAAATCAGCCCCAGCATTTT. Filled out from reference TRBV9 and TRBJ1-5, the complete variable domain reads DSGVTQTPKHLITATGQRVTLRCSPRSGDLSVYWYQQSLDQGLQFLIQYYNGEERAKGNILERFSAQQFPDLHSELNLSSLELGDSALYFCASSTQGAVNQPQHFGDGTRLSIL.

CDR3 DNA sequence: TGTGCCAGCAGTGGAGCGGGAGCGGTCGCAGATACGCAGTATTTT. Translation gives CASSGAGAVADTQYF. This sequence joins TRBV9 and TRBJ2-3; 8 bases agree with TRBD2. The CDR3 is 15 amino acids. Germline CDR1 and CDR2: SGDLS and YYNGEE. The V and J ends lost 5 bases and 4 bases, in that order; junction bases with no gene match: 9.

The V gene is TRBV6-1, the J gene TRBJ2-7; 11 nucleotides line up with TRBD1. J lost 3 bases, V lost 3 bases, and 4 bases had no gene match. This CDR3 region has 15 residues. Germline V gives CDR1 MNHNS, CDR2 SASEGT. This chain's CDR3 is CASSEGTGGFYEQYF. The CDR3 nucleotides are TGTGCCAGCAGTGAGGGGACAGGGGGTTTCTACGAGCAGTACTTC.

The J gene is TRBJ1-2, the V gene TRBV5-1; D ambiguous. Trimming removed 7 bases from V and 4 bases from J, with 11 bases in between. The CDR3 totals 12 residues. The germline V gene encodes CDR1 SGHRS and CDR2 YFSETQ. The CDR3 DNA is TGCGCCAGCGGCTCGGGAGGCTATGGCTACACCTTC. The encoded protein is CASGSGGYGYTF.

The chain employs TRBV7-3 and TRBJ1-2; 7 bases map to TRBD1. CDR3 length: 13 residues. Germline V gene lookup returns CDR1 SGHTA and CDR2 FQGTGA. J was trimmed by 5 bases and V by 3 bases; bases with no gene match: 3. This CDR3 is CASSLGTEYGYTF. The CDR3 nucleotides read TGTGCCAGCAGCTTGGGGACAGAATATGGCTACACCTTC.

This clone has only one observation. This may be a read error: a much more frequent sequence differs by one nucleotide. The chain joins TRBV11-3 to TRBJ1-1; no clear D. This CDR3 has 13 amino acids. Germline V lookup: CDR1 SGHNT, CDR2 YENEEA. Trimming took 1 base from V and 1 from J, leaving 4 bases between them. The CDR3 DNA reads TGTGCCAGCAGCTTAGGCAGGAACACTGAAGCTTTCTTT. The encoded protein is CASSLGRNTEAFF.

The J gene is TRBJ1-4, the V gene TRBV4-1, with D tentatively TRBD1 (6 bases). Trimming removed 0 bases from V and 2 bases from J, with 16 bases in between. The CDR3 is made up of 18 amino acids. Germline V lookup: CDR1 MGHRA, CDR2 YSYEKL. The CDR3 bases are TGCGCCAGCAGCCAAGACCAACAGGGTTCGACTACTAATGAAAAACTGTTTTTT. It translates to CASSQDQQGSTTNEKLFF.

The chain combines TRBV27 with TRBJ1-5; D gene uncertain. The CDR3 spans 14 residues. Trimming cost V 6 bases and J 0 bases, with 9 bases left between them. CDR1 MNHEY and CDR2 SMNVEV come from the germline V gene (reference sequence). CDR3 loop: CASSRYNSNQPQHF. CDR3 coding DNA: TGTGCCAGCAGCAGATACAATAGCAATCAGCCCCAGCATTTT.

The V and J genes are TRBV28 and TRBJ1-2; D gene uncertain. The CDR3 consists of 15 residues. Per germline, CDR1 MDHEN and CDR2 SYDVKM. The V and J ends lost 3 bases and 8 bases respectively, with 19 bases between them. The DNA of the CDR3 is TGTGCCAGCAGTTTTAGTGGGGTCCGAAGCGGGGGCTACACCTTC. It specifies CASSFSGVRSGGYTF.

The chain employs TRBV27 and TRBJ1-2; 7 nucleotides align to TRBD1. Germline CDR1 is MNHEY and CDR2 is SMNVEV (reference sequence). CDR3 length: 14 residues. V was pared by 3 bases and J by 4 bases, with 5 bases of the junction left unmatched. CDR3 loop: CASSFRGTVYGYTF. CDR3 sequence (DNA): TGTGCCAGCAGTTTTCGGGGGACAGTCTATGGCTACACCTTC.

CDR3 region: CASSPKRGGRQFF. The CDR3 DNA sequence: TGCGCCAGCAGCCCTAAACGGGGGGGCCGACAGTTCTTC. The chain couples TRBV5-1 to TRBJ2-1, with TRBD2 identical over 8 bases. V lost 4 bases, J lost 13 bases, and 10 bases stayed unmatched. Germline V lookup: CDR1 SGHRS, CDR2 YFSETQ. This CDR3 spans 13 amino acids.

The rearrangement joins TRBV4-1 to TRBJ1-3, with D tentatively TRBD1 (5 bases). Germline assignment: CDR1 MGHRA and CDR2 YSYEKL. The V and J ends lost 3 bases and 4 bases respectively, with 22 bases between them. This CDR3 is built from 18 residues. The DNA of the CDR3 is TGCGCCAGCAGCCACTCCCCAGACAGAGCCCGTTTGGGAAACACCATATATTTT. Its translation: CASSHSPDRARLGNTIYF.

This clone appeared once. The V call is TRBV7-2, the J call TRBJ1-1, with 9 bases identical to TRBD1. From germline, CDR1 is SGHTA and CDR2 FQGNSA. The CDR3 has 13 amino acids. Germline trimming cut 5 bases from V and 6 bases from J; bases unmatched to any gene: 4. CDR3 DNA sequence: TGTGCCAGCAGCCTACAGGGGGCCGCTGAAGCTTTCTTT. As protein: CASSLQGAAEAFF.

This clone was counted between two and nine times. The rearrangement joins TRBV29-1 to TRBJ1-2, with unresolved D. With 5 bases removed from V and 1 base from J, the gap between germline ends came to 8 bases. Germline CDR1 is SQVTM and CDR2 is ANQGSEA. This CDR3 region has 12 residues. CDR3 coding DNA: TGCAGCGTTTACTACGTTAACTATGGCTACACCTTC. It yields the protein CSVYYVNYGYTF.

This rearrangement joins TRBV6-6 to TRBJ2-5, with D unclear. Germline V gene data show CDR1 as MNHNY and CDR2 as SVGAGI (reference sequence). This CDR3 spans 13 amino acids. The V end was cut by 4 bases, the J end by 1 base, with 7 bases between. Here the CDR3 DNA reads TGTGCCAGCAGTTTCGACACCCAAGAGACCCAGTACTTC. Its translation: CASSFDTQETQYF.

The rearrangement links TRBV13 to TRBJ1-5; a possible D gene is TRBD1 (6 bases). Trimming took 2 bases from V and 4 from J, leaving 15 bases between them. The length of the CDR3 is 16 residues. Germline assignment: CDR1 PRHDT and CDR2 FYEKMQ (reference sequence). The CDR3 is CASSLYGGAANQPQHF. In nucleotides, the CDR3 is TGTGCCAGCAGCTTATACGGGGGGGCGGCGAATCAGCCCCAGCATTTT. Using reference TRBV13 and TRBJ1-5 for the parts outside the CDR3, the full variable domain is AAGVIQSPRHLIKEKRETATLKCYPIPRHDTVYWYQQGPGQDPQFLISFYEKMQSDKGSIPDRFSAQQFSDYHSELNMSSLELGDSALYFCASSLYGGAANQPQHFGDGTRLSIL.

The V and J genes are TRBV7-6 and TRBJ2-1; D may be TRBD1 (5 bases). The CDR3 extends over 13 amino acids. V was shortened by 5 bases and J by 4 bases, with 9 bases between the two germline ends. Germline values: CDR1 SGHVS, CDR2 FNYEAQ. The CDR3 protein is CASSRTNYNEQFF. DNA of the CDR3: TGTGCCAGCAGCCGGACAAATTACAATGAGCAGTTCTTC.

This chain links TRBV6-5 with TRBJ2-3, with D possibly TRBD2 on 6 matching bases. V shed 7 bases and J shed 2 bases, with 10 bases lying between them. CDR1 and CDR2 from the germline V gene are MNHEY and SVGAGI. The CDR3 totals 13 residues. This chain's CDR3 is CASTGLPTDTQYF. CDR3 nucleotide sequence: TGTGCCAGCACGGGACTCCCCACAGATACGCAGTATTTT.

This clone was found once. The chain carries TRBV3-1 (or the pseudogene TRBV3-2) and TRBJ1-1; TRBD1 agrees at 9 bases. With 2 bases clipped from V and 3 bases from J, the junction kept 13 bases outside the gene matches. The CDR3 sequence is 18 residues long. Germline V gene sequence: CDR1 LGHDT, CDR2 YNNKEL (reference sequence). The CDR3 region has the DNA TGTGCCAGCAGCCAATCCGGGACAGGGCTTGGGGCTTACACTGAAGCTTTCTTT. Translating gives CASSQSGTGLGAYTEAFF.

The chain uses TRBV9 and TRBJ1-6; D remains ambiguous. The CDR3 totals 15 residues. The ends were cut back, 0 bases at V and 7 bases at J, with 11 bases in the middle. Germline-derived CDR1 and CDR2 are SGDLS and YYNGEE. The CDR3 nucleotides read TGTGCCAGCAGCGTAGGAGGGCAGATAAATTCACCCCTCCACTTT. Translated, it gives CASSVGGQINSPLHF.

The chain carries TRBV29-1 and TRBJ2-2; TRBD1 agrees at 9 bases. This CDR3 is 16 amino acids long. The ends lost 7 bases at V and 4 bases at J; junction bases unmatched: 13. Germline CDR1 is SQVTM and CDR2 is ANQGSEA. In DNA form, the CDR3 reads TGCAGCGGATCAGGGACAGGGTTGGGGCGCACCGGGGAGCTGTTTTTT. Its translation is CSGSGTGLGRTGELFF.

The chain employs TRBV2 and TRBJ2-3, with D tentatively TRBD2 (6 bases). This CDR3 is 13 amino acids long. The germline CDR1 and CDR2 sequences are SNHLY and FYNNEI. Between the trimmed V and J ends, which lost 6 bases and 5 bases, there was a span of 12 bases. The CDR3 DNA reads as TGTGCCAGCAGAAAGGAGGGACTAGATACGCAGTATTTT. It is translated as CASRKEGLDTQYF.

The chain is built from TRBV2 and TRBJ1-2, with D maybe TRBD1 (5 bases). This CDR3 spans 13 amino acids. Germline V lookup: CDR1 SNHLY, CDR2 FYNNEI. V lost 4 bases and J 1 base, leaving 7 bases between the germline ends. CDR3 nucleotide sequence: TGTGCCAGCAGTGGGACATATAACTATGGCTACACCTTC. Encoded protein: CASSGTYNYGYTF.

The V and J genes are TRBV19 and TRBJ2-1; tentatively, D is TRBD2 (5 bases). The CDR3 contains 12 residues. V shed 7 bases and J shed 9 bases, with 13 bases lying between them. The germline CDR1 and CDR2 sequences are LNHDA and SQIVND (reference sequence). The CDR3 bases are TGTGCCAGTAACCGGGAAAGAGGTGAGCAGTTCTTC. This translates into CASNRERGEQFF.

The chain is built from TRBV28 and TRBJ1-2; a weak D match, TRBD1 (6 bases). Trimming stripped 6 bases from V and 1 base from J, with 15 bases between. The CDR3 totals 15 residues. CDR1 MDHEN and CDR2 SYDVKM come from the germline V gene. In DNA, the CDR3 is TGTGCCAGCAGGGAACAGGGAGTGGGTAACTATGGCTACACCTTC. Protein: CASREQGVGNYGYTF.